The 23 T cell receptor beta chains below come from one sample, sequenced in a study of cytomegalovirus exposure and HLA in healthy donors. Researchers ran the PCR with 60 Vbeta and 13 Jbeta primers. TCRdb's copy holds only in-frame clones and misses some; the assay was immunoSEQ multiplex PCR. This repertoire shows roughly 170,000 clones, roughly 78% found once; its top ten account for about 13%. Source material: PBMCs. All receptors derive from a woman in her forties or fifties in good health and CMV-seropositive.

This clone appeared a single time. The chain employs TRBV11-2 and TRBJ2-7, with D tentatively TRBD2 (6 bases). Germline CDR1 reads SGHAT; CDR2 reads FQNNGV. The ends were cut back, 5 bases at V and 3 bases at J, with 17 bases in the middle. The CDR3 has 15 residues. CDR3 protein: CASSPPWRRGYEQYF. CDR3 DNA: TGTGCCAGCAGCCCCCCATGGCGGAGGGGCTACGAGCAGTACTTC. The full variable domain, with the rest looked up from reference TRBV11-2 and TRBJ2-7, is EAGVAQSPRYKIIEKRQSVAFWCNPISGHATLYWYQQILGQGPKLLIQFQNNGVVDDSQLPKDRFSAERLKGVDSTLKIQPAKLEDSAVYLCASSPPWRRGYEQYFGPGTRLTVT.

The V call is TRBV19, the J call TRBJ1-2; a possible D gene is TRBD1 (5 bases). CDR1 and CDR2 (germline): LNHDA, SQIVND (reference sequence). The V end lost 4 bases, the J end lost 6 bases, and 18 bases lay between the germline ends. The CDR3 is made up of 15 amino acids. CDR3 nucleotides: TGTGCCAGTAGTACACCCCTTCTTGACAGTAATGGCTACACCTTC. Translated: CASSTPLLDSNGYTF.

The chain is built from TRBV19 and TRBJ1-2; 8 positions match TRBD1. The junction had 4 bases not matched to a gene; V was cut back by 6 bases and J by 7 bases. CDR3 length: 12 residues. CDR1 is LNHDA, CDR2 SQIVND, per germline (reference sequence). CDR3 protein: CASSPDRGGYTF. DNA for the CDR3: TGTGCCAGTAGCCCAGACAGGGGTGGCTACACCTTC.

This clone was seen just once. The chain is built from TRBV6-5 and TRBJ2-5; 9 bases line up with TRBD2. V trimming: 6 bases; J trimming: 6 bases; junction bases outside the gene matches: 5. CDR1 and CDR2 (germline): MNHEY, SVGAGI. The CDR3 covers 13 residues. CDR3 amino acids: CASRSSGGQTQYF. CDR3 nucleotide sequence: TGTGCCAGCAGATCAAGCGGGGGGCAGACCCAGTACTTC.

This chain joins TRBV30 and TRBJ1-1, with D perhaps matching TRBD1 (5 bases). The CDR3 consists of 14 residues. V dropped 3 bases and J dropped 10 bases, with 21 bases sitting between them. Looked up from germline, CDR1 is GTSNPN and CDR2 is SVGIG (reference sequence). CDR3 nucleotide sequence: TGTGCCTGGAGCCAGGGACTACCTCGGACCGGAGCTTTCTTT. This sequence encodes CAWSQGLPRTGAFF.

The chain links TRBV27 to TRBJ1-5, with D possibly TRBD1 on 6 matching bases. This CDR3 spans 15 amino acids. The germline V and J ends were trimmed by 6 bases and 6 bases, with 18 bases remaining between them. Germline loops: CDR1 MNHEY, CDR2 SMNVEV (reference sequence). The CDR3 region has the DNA TGTGCCAGCAGCCCTATAGGGGGGGCTAGTCAGCCCCAGCATTTT. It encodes CASSPIGGASQPQHF.

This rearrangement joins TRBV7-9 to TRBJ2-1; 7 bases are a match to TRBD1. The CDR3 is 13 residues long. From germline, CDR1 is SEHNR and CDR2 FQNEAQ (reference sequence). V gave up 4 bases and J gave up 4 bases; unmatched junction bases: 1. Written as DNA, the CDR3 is TGTGCCAGCAGCTCGGGACAGTACAATGAGCAGTTCTTC. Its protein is CASSSGQYNEQFF.

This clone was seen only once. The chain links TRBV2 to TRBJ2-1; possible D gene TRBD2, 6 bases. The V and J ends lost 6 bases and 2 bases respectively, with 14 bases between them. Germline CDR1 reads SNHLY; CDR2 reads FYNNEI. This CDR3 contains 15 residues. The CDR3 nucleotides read TGTGCCAGCAGCCGGGGGTATGGGGCCTACAATGAGCAGTTCTTC. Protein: CASSRGYGAYNEQFF.

The CDR3 loop is CSGTSGPYNEQFF. The CDR3 DNA is TGCAGCGGGACTAGCGGACCTTACAATGAGCAGTTCTTC. The chain carries TRBV29-1 and TRBJ2-1; 10 bases fit TRBD2. Germline V CDR1 and CDR2: SQVTM, ANQGSEA. V shed 7 bases, J shed 4 bases, and the junction held 4 bases outside the gene matches. The CDR3 runs to 13 residues.

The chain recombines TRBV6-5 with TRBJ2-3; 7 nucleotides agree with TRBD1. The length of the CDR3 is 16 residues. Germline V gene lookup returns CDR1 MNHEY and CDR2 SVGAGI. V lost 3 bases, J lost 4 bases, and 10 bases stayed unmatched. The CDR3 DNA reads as TGTGCCAGCAGTTATATAGGTTACAGGGGCCCAGATACGCAGTATTTT. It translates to CASSYIGYRGPDTQYF.

CDR3 amino acids: CASSLVSGQGGDQPQHF. DNA of the CDR3: TGCGCCAGCAGCCTCGTGAGTGGACAGGGGGGGGATCAGCCCCAGCATTTT. The V call is TRBV4-1, the J call TRBJ1-5; TRBD1 agrees at 10 bases. The ends lost 4 bases at V and 5 bases at J; junction bases unmatched: 11. CDR1 MGHRA and CDR2 YSYEKL come from the germline V gene. The CDR3 has 17 amino acids.

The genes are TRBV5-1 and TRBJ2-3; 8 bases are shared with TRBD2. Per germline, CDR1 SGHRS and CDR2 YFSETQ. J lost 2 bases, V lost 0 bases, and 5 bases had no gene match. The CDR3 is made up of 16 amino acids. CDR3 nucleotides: TGCGCCAGCAGCTTGGTCGTCGGGGGGGACACAGATACGCAGTATTTT. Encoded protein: CASSLVVGGDTDTQYF.

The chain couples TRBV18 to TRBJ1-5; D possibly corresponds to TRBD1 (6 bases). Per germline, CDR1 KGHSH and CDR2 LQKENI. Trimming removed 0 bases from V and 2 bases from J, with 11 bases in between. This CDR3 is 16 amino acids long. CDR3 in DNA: TGTGCCAGCTCACCACCGGGGGCCGGGGGCAATCAGCCCCAGCATTTT. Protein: CASSPPGAGGNQPQHF.

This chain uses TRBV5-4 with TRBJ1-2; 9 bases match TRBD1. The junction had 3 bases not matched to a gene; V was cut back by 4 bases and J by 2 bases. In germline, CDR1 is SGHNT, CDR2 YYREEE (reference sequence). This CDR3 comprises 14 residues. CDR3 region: CASSPGTGNYGYTF. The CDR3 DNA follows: TGTGCCAGCAGCCCCGGGACAGGGAACTATGGCTACACCTTC.

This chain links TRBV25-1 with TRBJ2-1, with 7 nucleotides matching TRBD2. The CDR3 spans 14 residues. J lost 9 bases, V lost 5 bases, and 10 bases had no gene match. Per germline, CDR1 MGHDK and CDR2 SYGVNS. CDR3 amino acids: CASSQAGVVSEQFF. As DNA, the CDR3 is TGTGCCAGCAGTCAGGCGGGGGTCGTTAGTGAGCAGTTCTTC.

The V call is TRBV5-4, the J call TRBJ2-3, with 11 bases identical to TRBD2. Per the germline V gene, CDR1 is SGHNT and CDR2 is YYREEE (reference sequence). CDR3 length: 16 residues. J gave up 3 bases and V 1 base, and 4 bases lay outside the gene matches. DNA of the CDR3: TGTGCCAGCAGCTTGCCGACTAGCGGGGAAACAGATACGCAGTATTTT. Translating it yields CASSLPTSGETDTQYF.

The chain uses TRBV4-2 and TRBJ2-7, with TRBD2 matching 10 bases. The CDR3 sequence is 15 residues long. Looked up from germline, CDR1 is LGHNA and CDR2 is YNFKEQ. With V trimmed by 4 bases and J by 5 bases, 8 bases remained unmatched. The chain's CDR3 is CASSLEGLAGDEQYF. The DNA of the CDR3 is TGTGCCAGCAGCCTAGAGGGGCTAGCGGGGGACGAGCAGTACTTC.

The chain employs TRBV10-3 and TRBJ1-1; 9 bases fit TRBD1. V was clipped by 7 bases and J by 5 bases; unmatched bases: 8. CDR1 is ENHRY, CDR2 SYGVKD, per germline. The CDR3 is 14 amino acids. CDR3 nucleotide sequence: TGTGCCATCAATCCGGGACAGGGCCGGACTGAAGCTTTCTTT. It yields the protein CAINPGQGRTEAFF.

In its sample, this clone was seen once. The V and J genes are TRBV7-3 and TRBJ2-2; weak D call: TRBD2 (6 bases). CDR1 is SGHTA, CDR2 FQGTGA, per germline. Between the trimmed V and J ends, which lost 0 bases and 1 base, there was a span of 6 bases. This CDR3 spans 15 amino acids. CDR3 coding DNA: TGTGCCAGCAGCTTAACTAGCGGGAACACCGGGGAGCTGTTTTTT. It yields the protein CASSLTSGNTGELFF.

CDR3 residues: CATGDKYTEAFF. The CDR3 nucleotides are TGTGCCACCGGGGACAAATACACTGAAGCTTTCTTT. V and J are TRBV10-3 and TRBJ1-1; tentatively, D is TRBD1 (6 bases). This CDR3 comprises 12 residues. Germline CDR1 reads ENHRY; CDR2 reads SYGVKD. V was trimmed by 10 bases and J by 3 bases, leaving 12 bases between them.

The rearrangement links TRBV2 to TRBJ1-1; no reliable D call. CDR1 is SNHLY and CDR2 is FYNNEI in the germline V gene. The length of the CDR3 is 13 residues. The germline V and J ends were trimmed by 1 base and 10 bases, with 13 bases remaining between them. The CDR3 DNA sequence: TGTGCCAGCAGTGAAGACAGAACCCTCGGAGCTTTCTTT. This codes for CASSEDRTLGAFF. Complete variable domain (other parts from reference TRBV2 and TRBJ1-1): EPEVTQTPSHQVTQMGQEVILRCVPISNHLYFYWYRQILGQKVEFLVSFYNNEISEKSEIFDDQFSVERPDGSNFTLKIRSTKLEDSAMYFCASSEDRTLGAFFGQGTRLTVV.

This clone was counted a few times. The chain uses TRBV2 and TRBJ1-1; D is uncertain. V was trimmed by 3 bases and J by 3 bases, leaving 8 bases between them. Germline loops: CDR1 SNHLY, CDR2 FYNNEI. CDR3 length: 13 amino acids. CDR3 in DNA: TGTGCCAGCAGTGACCCGGGTTACACTGAAGCTTTCTTT. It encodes CASSDPGYTEAFF.

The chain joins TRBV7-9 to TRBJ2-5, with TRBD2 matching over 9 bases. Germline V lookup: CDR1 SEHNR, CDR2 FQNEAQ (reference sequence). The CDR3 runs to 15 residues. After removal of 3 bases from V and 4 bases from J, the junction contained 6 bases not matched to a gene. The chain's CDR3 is CASSFVAGVGETQYF. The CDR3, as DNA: TGTGCCAGCAGCTTTGTAGCGGGGGTAGGAGAGACCCAGTACTTC.